The next 10 T cell receptor beta chains were all read from a single sample in a study of blood T cell repertoires in COVID-19. TCRdb's table, derived via immunoSEQ multiplex PCR, lists solely in-frame clones and lacks some. The sample records 270,000 or so clones, about 85% being singletons. Input material: peripheral blood. Receptors originate from a human donor in a cohort sampled during active COVID-19.

There are a few counts of this clone. The gene calls are TRBV19 and TRBJ1-1, with TRBD1 as a possible D gene (5 bases). Looked up from germline, CDR1 is LNHDA and CDR2 is SQIVND (reference sequence). The CDR3 is 15 residues long. V was cut by 0 bases and J by 6 bases, with 14 bases left in between. The CDR3 DNA is TGTGCCAGTAGTATAGATGGGGCTCGGTCGGCTGAAGCTTTCTTT. Translated, it gives CASSIDGARSAEAFF. Filled out from reference TRBV19 and TRBJ1-1, the complete variable domain reads DGGITQSPKYLFRKEGQNVTLSCEQNLNHDAMYWYRQDPGQGLRLIYYSQIVNDFQKGDIAEGYSVSREKKESFPLTVTSAQKNPTAFYLCASSIDGARSAEAFFGQGTRLTVV.

The J gene is TRBJ2-7, the V gene TRBV4-3; maybe TRBD1 (5 bases). Germline V gene data show CDR1 as LGHNA and CDR2 as YSLEER. The CDR3 totals 14 residues. Deletions cut 1 base from V and 7 bases from J, with 14 bases between. The CDR3 nucleotides read TGCGCCAGCAGCCAAGGGGGCCGGTGGGCTGAGCAGTACTTC. It translates to CASSQGGRWAEQYF.

The rearrangement joins TRBV28 to TRBJ1-1, with 7 bases lining up with TRBD1. In germline, CDR1 is MDHEN, CDR2 SYDVKM. Trimming cost V 11 bases and J 5 bases; bases outside gene matches: 11. This CDR3 contains 13 residues. CDR3: CACTGTAVTEAFF. The CDR3 nucleotides are TGTGCCTGCACCGGGACAGCGGTTACTGAAGCTTTCTTT.

V is TRBV6-1 and J is TRBJ1-2; no firm D call. In germline, CDR1 is MNHNS, CDR2 SASEGT. Trimming took 2 bases from V and 4 from J, leaving 5 bases between them. The CDR3 sequence is 12 residues long. This chain's CDR3 is CASSESSYGYTF. As DNA, the CDR3 is TGTGCCAGCAGTGAATCGAGCTATGGCTACACCTTC.

V and J are TRBV6-5 and TRBJ2-7; 11 positions agree with TRBD2. V gave up 9 bases and J gave up 3 bases; unmatched junction bases: 7. This CDR3 is 14 amino acids long. Germline values: CDR1 MNHEY, CDR2 SVGAGI. CDR3 protein: CASTLAGGFYEQYF. CDR3 in DNA: TGTGCCAGTACCCTAGCGGGAGGTTTCTACGAGCAGTACTTC.

CDR3 in amino acids: CATAETSGRRDTQYF. CDR3 sequence (DNA): TGTGCCACCGCGGAAACTAGCGGGAGACGGGATACGCAGTATTTT. The rearrangement uses TRBV6-6 and TRBJ2-3; 11 nucleotides match TRBD2. There are 15 residues in the CDR3. Germline CDR1 is MNHNY and CDR2 is SVGAGI (reference sequence). With 10 bases clipped from V and 6 bases from J, the junction kept 12 bases outside the gene matches.

CDR3: CASSLGGQGTASGEQYF. CDR3 DNA: TGCGCCAGCAGCTTGGGGGGACAGGGGACCGCATCGGGGGAGCAGTACTTC. The V gene is TRBV5-1, the J gene TRBJ2-7; 10 bases line up with TRBD1. CDR1 and CDR2 from the germline V gene are SGHRS and YFSETQ. This CDR3 has 17 amino acids. J gave up 7 bases and V 0 bases, and 13 bases lay outside the gene matches.

This sequence joins TRBV19 and TRBJ2-3; 12 nucleotides line up with TRBD2. The CDR3 contains 15 residues. J lost 1 base, V lost 5 bases, and 1 base had no gene match. The germline gives CDR1 LNHDA, CDR2 SQIVND (reference sequence). The CDR3 nucleotides read TGTGCCAGTAGTGGACTAGCGGGACGCACAGATACGCAGTATTTT. Encoded protein: CASSGLAGRTDTQYF.

This clone has just a few counts. The V and J genes are TRBV6-2 or TRBV6-3 and TRBJ1-5; a weak D match, TRBD1 (6 bases). In germline, CDR1 is MNHEY, CDR2 SVGEGT. V was clipped by 6 bases and J by 0 bases, with 18 bases between them. The CDR3 covers 17 residues. The CDR3: CASSLPTGTYSNQPQHF. The CDR3 bases are TGTGCCAGCAGCCTCCCGACAGGAACCTATAGCAATCAGCCCCAGCATTTT.

This chain connects TRBV19 to TRBJ1-6; D unresolved. Trimming shortened V by 5 bases and J by 13 bases, and 18 bases separated the two germline ends. Germline lookup yields CDR1 LNHDA and CDR2 SQIVND (reference sequence). The CDR3 length is 14 residues. The CDR3 protein is CASSLLSLNTPLHF. As DNA, the CDR3 is TGTGCCAGTAGTCTCTTAAGCCTTAATACCCCCCTCCACTTT.